This T cell receptor beta chain was identified during a study of blood T cell repertoires in COVID-19. At the level of the study: The cDNA or gDNA used as material had been derived from T cells, B-cell-depleted T cells, or PBMCs.

Original methodology: Scientists estimated how many nucleated cells there were by amplifying reference gene primers. Sequencing used immunoSEQ multiplex PCR; TCRdb keeps in-frame clones, though not all of them. D and trimming come from the DNA, and the V and J calls and clone size come from that table. The table includes roughly 160,000 clones, approximately 80% detected once. The V gene lost 5 bases and the J gene lost 0 bases, with 8 bases spanning the gap. CDR1 is SGDLS and CDR2 is YYNGEE in the germline V gene. The CDR3 consists of 13 residues. The participants were between about 18 and 90 years old and came from about two dozen US areas. Recovered status in Cohort 3 required two negative PCRs, clearance, or symptom resolution.

This sequence originates from a woman in her sixties or seventies who had recovered from COVID-19. What was sequenced was PBMCs or T cells enriched from blood (not recorded which). V and J are TRBV9 and TRBJ1-1, with a weak D call TRBD1 (5 bases). In nucleotides, the CDR3 is TGTGCCAGCAGTTCAGGGATGAACACTGAAGCTTTCTTT. Translation: CASSSGMNTEAFF.